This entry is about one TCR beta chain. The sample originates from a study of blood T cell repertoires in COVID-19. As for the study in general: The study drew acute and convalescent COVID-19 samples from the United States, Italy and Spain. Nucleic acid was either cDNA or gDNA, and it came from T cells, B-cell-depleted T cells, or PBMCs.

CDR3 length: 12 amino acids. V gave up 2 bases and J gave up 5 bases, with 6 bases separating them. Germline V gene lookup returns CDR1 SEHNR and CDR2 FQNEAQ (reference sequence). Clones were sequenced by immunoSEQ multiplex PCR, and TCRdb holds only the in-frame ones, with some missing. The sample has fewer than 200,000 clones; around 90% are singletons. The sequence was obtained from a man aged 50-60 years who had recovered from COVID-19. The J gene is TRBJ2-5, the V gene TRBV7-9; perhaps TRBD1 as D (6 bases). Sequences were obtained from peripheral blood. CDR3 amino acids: CASSLQGETQYF. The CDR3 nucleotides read TGTGCCAGCAGCTTACAGGGGGAGACCCAGTACTTC.